The 15 T cell receptor beta chains below were found in one sample sequenced in a study of cytomegalovirus exposure and HLA in healthy donors. With 60 Vbeta and 13 Jbeta primers, the PCR was carried out. This table comes from immunoSEQ multiplex PCR, and its TCRdb copy is limited to in-frame clones, with some not included. This sample carries about 150,000 clones, over 60% of them seen once, and the ten largest clones take 1.7%. The material sequenced was PBMCs. All receptors come from a woman in her 30s in good health and CMV-seronegative.

This clone was seen only once. The rearrangement uses TRBV7-9 and TRBJ1-6; D remains unclear. Trimming removed 5 bases from V and 10 bases from J, with 9 bases in between. The CDR3 loop spans 12 amino acids. The germline gives CDR1 SEHNR, CDR2 FQNEAQ (reference sequence). The CDR3 loop reads CASSDIGSPLHF. The CDR3 nucleotides read TGTGCCAGCAGCGATATCGGGTCACCCCTCCACTTT.

V is TRBV27 and J is TRBJ1-1; a possible D gene is TRBD1 (5 bases). Germline CDR1 reads MNHEY; CDR2 reads SMNVEV (reference sequence). The V end lost 3 bases, the J end lost 2 bases, and 22 bases lay between the germline ends. The CDR3 contains 18 residues. CDR3 residues: CASSFRRTSGGNNTEAFF. CDR3 DNA sequence: TGTGCCAGCAGTTTTAGGCGGACGAGTGGGGGGAATAACACTGAAGCTTTCTTT.

Here the CDR3 reads CASSMEGSAEAFF. CDR3 nucleotide sequence: TGTGCCAGTAGTATGGAGGGTTCCGCTGAAGCTTTCTTT. The V gene is TRBV19, the J gene TRBJ1-1, with D uncertain. This CDR3 contains 13 residues. Germline CDR1 LNHDA, CDR2 SQIVND (reference sequence). The V end was cut by 3 bases, the J end by 6 bases, with 11 bases between. The full variable domain, completed using reference TRBV19 and TRBJ1-1, is DGGITQSPKYLFRKEGQNVTLSCEQNLNHDAMYWYRQDPGQGLRLIYYSQIVNDFQKGDIAEGYSVSREKKESFPLTVTSAQKNPTAFYLCASSMEGSAEAFFGQGTRLTVV.

The chain employs TRBV19 and TRBJ2-2, with TRBD1 identical over 7 bases. The CDR3 has 17 residues. CDR1 LNHDA and CDR2 SQIVND come from the germline V gene (reference sequence). V dropped 6 bases and J dropped 1; count of bases not matched to a gene: 11. Here the CDR3 DNA reads TGTGCCAGTAGCCCTTGGGCAGGGGGATTGAACACCGGGGAGCTGTTTTTT. Amino acids: CASSPWAGGLNTGELFF.

The chain recombines TRBV25-1 with TRBJ1-2, with D possibly matching TRBD1 (5 bases). The V end lost 0 bases, the J end lost 7 bases, and 24 bases lay between the germline ends. CDR3 length: 18 amino acids. The germline CDR1 and CDR2 sequences are MGHDK and SYGVNS. In DNA form, the CDR3 reads TGTGCCAGCAGTGAATATACGTATGGGGGGGTCCGGGGTGGTGGCTACACCTTC. It encodes CASSEYTYGGVRGGGYTF.

V usage is TRBV5-6 and J usage is TRBJ1-5; 10 bases agree with TRBD1. The ends lost 2 bases at V and 7 bases at J; junction bases unmatched: 6. This CDR3 comprises 15 residues. In germline, CDR1 is SGHDT, CDR2 YYEEEE. As DNA, the CDR3 is TGTGCCAGCAGCTTCCGGACAGGGGGTAAGCAGCCCCAGCATTTT. This encodes CASSFRTGGKQPQHF.

The rearrangement links TRBV6-5 to TRBJ2-7; D not certain. CDR1 MNHEY and CDR2 SVGAGI come from the germline V gene. The CDR3 totals 11 residues. With 2 bases removed from V and 8 bases from J, the gap between germline ends came to 7 bases. CDR3 nucleotide sequence: TGTGCCAGCAGTTACGGGCGTCAGCAGTACTTC. Protein product: CASSYGRQQYF.

For the CDR3, the DNA is TGTGCTAGTGGTTTGCACGACAGCTATGGCTACACCTTC. Its translation: CASGLHDSYGYTF. The chain carries TRBV12-5 and TRBJ1-2, with D possibly being TRBD1 (5 bases). The germline V and J ends were trimmed by 2 bases and 4 bases, with 8 bases remaining between them. The CDR3 extends over 13 amino acids. From germline, CDR1 is LGHNT and CDR2 FRNRAP.

This clone came up a few times. CDR3 nucleotide sequence: TGTGCCACCTCCGGGGGTGAGGTACAGCCCCAGCATTTT. Translating gives CATSGGEVQPQHF. The chain links TRBV19 to TRBJ1-5, with D perhaps matching TRBD1 (5 bases). The CDR3 totals 13 residues. The germline V gene encodes CDR1 LNHDA and CDR2 SQIVND (reference sequence). V was trimmed by 10 bases and J by 7 bases, leaving 17 bases between them.

The V call is TRBV28, the J call TRBJ1-4, with TRBD1 identical over 7 bases. The germline gives CDR1 MDHEN, CDR2 SYDVKM. The CDR3 is made up of 16 amino acids. V trimming: 7 bases; J trimming: 4 bases; junction bases outside the gene matches: 12. The CDR3 bases are TGTGCCAGCACCCCCCCCCGGGACAGATTTAATGAAAAACTGTTTTTT. It yields the protein CASTPPRDRFNEKLFF.

V usage is TRBV19 and J usage is TRBJ2-3; weak D call: TRBD2 (6 bases). The CDR3 runs to 15 residues. Germline CDR1 reads LNHDA; CDR2 reads SQIVND (reference sequence). Trimming removed 1 base from V and 3 bases from J, with 11 bases in between. CDR3 amino acids: CASSIAGDFTDTQYF. CDR3 DNA sequence: TGTGCCAGTAGTATAGCCGGGGACTTTACAGATACGCAGTATTTT.

A few counts support this clone. The gene calls are TRBV5-6 and TRBJ2-1, with 8 bases matching TRBD2. V lost 3 bases and J lost 3; bases outside the gene matches: 8. The germline gives CDR1 SGHDT, CDR2 YYEEEE. The CDR3 runs 16 residues. The CDR3 sequence: CASSYDRGLDYNEQFF. The CDR3 DNA reads as TGTGCCAGCAGCTACGACCGGGGACTAGACTACAATGAGCAGTTCTTC. Combining the CDR3 with reference TRBV5-6 and TRBJ2-1 gives the whole variable domain DAGVTQSPTHLIKTRGQQVTLRCSPKSGHDTVSWYQQALGQGPQFIFQYYEEEERQRGNFPDRFSGHQFPNYSSELNVNALLLGDSALYLCASSYDRGLDYNEQFFGPGTRLTVL.

The V gene is TRBV5-1, the J gene TRBJ2-7, with 7 bases aligning to TRBD1. The germline gives CDR1 SGHRS, CDR2 YFSETQ. The CDR3 contains 14 residues. The V gene end was trimmed by 6 bases and the J gene end by 0 bases; junction bases not matched to a gene: 6. CDR3 coding DNA: TGCGCCAGCAAATCCGGGACAGCCTCCTACGAGCAGTACTTC. Its protein is CASKSGTASYEQYF.

The chain is built from TRBV5-1 and TRBJ2-3, with 9 bases lining up with TRBD2. In germline, CDR1 is SGHRS, CDR2 YFSETQ. After removal of 0 bases from V and 5 bases from J, the junction contained 1 base not matched to a gene. This CDR3 has 14 amino acids. The CDR3: CASSLGLAVDTQYF. CDR3 nucleotide sequence: TGCGCCAGCAGCTTGGGACTAGCGGTAGATACGCAGTATTTT.

J is TRBJ1-5 and V is TRBV10-3; TRBD1 matches 10 bases. The V gene's germline CDR1 is ENHRY and CDR2 SYGVKD. The junction had 5 bases not matched to a gene; V was cut back by 6 bases and J by 3 bases. The CDR3 loop spans 15 amino acids. DNA of the CDR3: TGTGCCATCAGCTCGGGACAGGGGCTCAATCAGCCCCAGCATTTT. This codes for CAISSGQGLNQPQHF.